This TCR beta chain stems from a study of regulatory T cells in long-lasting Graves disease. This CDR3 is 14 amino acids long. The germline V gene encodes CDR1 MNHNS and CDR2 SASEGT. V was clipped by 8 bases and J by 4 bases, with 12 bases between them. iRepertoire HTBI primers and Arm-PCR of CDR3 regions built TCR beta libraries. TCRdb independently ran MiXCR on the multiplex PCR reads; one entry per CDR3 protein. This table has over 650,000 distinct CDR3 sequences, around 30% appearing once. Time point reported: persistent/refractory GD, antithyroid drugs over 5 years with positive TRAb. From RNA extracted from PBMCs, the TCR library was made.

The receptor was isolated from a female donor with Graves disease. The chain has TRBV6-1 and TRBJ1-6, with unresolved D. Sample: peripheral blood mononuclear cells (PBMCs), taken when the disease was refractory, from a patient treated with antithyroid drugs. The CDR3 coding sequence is TGTGCCAGCCGCGAGCCAACTTATAATTCACCCCTCCACTTT. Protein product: CASREPTYNSPLHF.